A single sample is the source of the 22 T cell receptor beta chains below, sequenced in a study of OX40 agonist ivuxolimab in advanced cancers. TCRdb's table, derived via immunoSEQ multiplex PCR, lists solely in-frame clones and lacks some. The sample gives roughly 53,000 clones, more than 85% of which show up once; about 17% is in the top ten. Source: CD4+ or CD8+ T cells sorted from blood, taken in a trial of the OX40 agonist ivuxolimab. The receptors shown here come from an adult with an advanced solid tumor such as melanoma, head and neck, liver or kidney cancer.

The chain combines TRBV6-4 with TRBJ2-6; no clear D. Trimming pared 0 bases from V and 0 bases from J, leaving 12 bases between. The germline V gene encodes CDR1 MRHNA and CDR2 SNTAGT. The CDR3 covers 18 residues. CDR3 DNA sequence: TGTGCCAGCAGTGACTCGTTTCATCTAGACTCTGGGGCCAACGTCCTGACTTTC. Translated: CASSDSFHLDSGANVLTF.

The chain is built from TRBV4-3 and TRBJ2-6; 7 bases match TRBD2. V lost 1 base and J lost 0; bases outside the gene matches: 6. The CDR3 is 18 residues long. From germline, CDR1 is LGHNA and CDR2 YSLEER. The CDR3 bases are TGCGCCAGCAGCCAAGTATGGGACTATAGCTCTGGGGCCAACGTCCTGACTTTC. Amino acids: CASSQVWDYSSGANVLTF.

In the case of this clone: The same CDR3 arises from other DNA sequences in this sample as well. In nucleotides, the CDR3 is TGTGCCAGCAGCGTCGGCTCAACAGATACGCAGTATTTT. It codes for CASSVGSTDTQYF. V and J are TRBV9 and TRBJ2-3; no clear D gene. V gave up 2 bases and J gave up 3 bases, with 7 bases separating them. Germline CDR1 reads SGDLS; CDR2 reads YYNGEE. The CDR3 runs to 13 residues. Filled out from reference TRBV9 and TRBJ2-3, the complete variable domain reads DSGVTQTPKHLITATGQRVTLRCSPRSGDLSVYWYQQSLDQGLQFLIQYYNGEERAKGNILERFSAQQFPDLHSELNLSSLELGDSALYFCASSVGSTDTQYFGPGTRLTVL.

The chain couples TRBV14 to TRBJ2-2; D not certain. V lost 1 base and J lost 4, with 7 bases in between. Germline V gene lookup returns CDR1 SGHDN and CDR2 FVKESK. The CDR3 consists of 14 residues. The CDR3 DNA is TGTGCCAGCAGCCAAGTAATAGTCACCGGGGAGCTGTTTTTT. Encoded protein: CASSQVIVTGELFF.

V is TRBV5-5 and J is TRBJ1-2, with 7 positions matching TRBD1. Trimming removed 4 bases from V and 0 bases from J; junction bases left unmatched: 15. The germline gives CDR1 SGHKS, CDR2 YYEKEE (reference sequence). The CDR3 totals 18 residues. This CDR3 is CASSLMTLGQPPNYGYTF. CDR3 nucleotides: TGTGCCAGCAGCCTCATGACCTTGGGACAGCCACCTAACTATGGCTACACCTTC.

The chain links TRBV4-3 to TRBJ1-5; D is uncertain. Germline V CDR1 and CDR2: LGHNA, YSLEER. The CDR3 extends over 17 amino acids. V was pared by 0 bases and J by 2 bases, with 14 bases between. The CDR3 DNA is TGCGCCAGCAGCCAAGATCGGGTAAATAGGGGCAATCAGCCCCAGCATTTT. Translating it yields CASSQDRVNRGNQPQHF.

The genes are TRBV11-3 and TRBJ1-1; D is ambiguous. The CDR3 extends over 13 amino acids. Germline CDR1 reads SGHNT; CDR2 reads YENEEA. V gave up 5 bases and J gave up 1 base, with 8 bases separating them. CDR3: CASSPTGNTEAFF. DNA for the CDR3: TGTGCCAGCAGCCCGACGGGGAACACTGAAGCTTTCTTT. The full variable domain, its missing parts supplied by reference TRBV11-3 and TRBJ1-1, is EAGVVQSPRYKIIEKKQPVAFWCNPISGHNTLYWYLQNLGQGPELLIRYENEEAVDDSQLPKDRFSAERLKGVDSTLKIQPAELGDSAVYLCASSPTGNTEAFFGQGTRLTVV.

The chain is built from TRBV28 and TRBJ2-7; D is possibly TRBD1 or TRBD2 (5 bases each). CDR3 size: 13 residues. Germline CDR1 is MDHEN and CDR2 is SYDVKM. Deletions cut 2 bases from V and 6 bases from J, with 11 bases between. The CDR3 protein is CASSLRGPLEQYF. CDR3 bases: TGTGCCAGCAGTTTAAGGGGACCCCTCGAGCAGTACTTC.

The chain carries TRBV19 and TRBJ2-3, with D maybe TRBD2 (5 bases). This CDR3 comprises 19 residues. The V end was cut by 6 bases, the J end by 3 bases, with 28 bases between. In germline, CDR1 is LNHDA, CDR2 SQIVND (reference sequence). CDR3: CASRAAGGRTFAGTDTQYF. The CDR3 DNA is TGTGCCAGTAGGGCGGCCGGCGGACGCACGTTTGCGGGTACAGATACGCAGTATTTT.

V and J are TRBV7-9 and TRBJ2-1; 11 bases match TRBD2. V shed 4 bases, J shed 8 bases, and the junction held 10 bases outside the gene matches. The CDR3 has 16 residues. Germline V gives CDR1 SEHNR, CDR2 FQNEAQ (reference sequence). The CDR3 DNA sequence: TGTGCCAGCAGCTCCACACTAGCGGGAGACGCAGATGAGCAGTTCTTC. Translation gives CASSSTLAGDADEQFF. The full variable domain, in which reference TRBV7-9 and TRBJ2-1 provide the parts outside the CDR3, is DTGVSQNPRHKITKRGQNVTFRCDPISEHNRLYWYRQTLGQGPEFLTYFQNEAQLEKSRLLSDRFSAERPKGSFSTLEIQRTEQGDSAMYLCASSSTLAGDADEQFFGPGTRLTVL.

V and J are TRBV7-9 and TRBJ2-5; D not certain. The germline V and J ends were trimmed by 2 bases and 2 bases, with 9 bases remaining between them. The germline V gene encodes CDR1 SEHNR and CDR2 FQNEAQ (reference sequence). The CDR3 has 14 residues. The CDR3 protein is CASSLLRQQETQYF. For the CDR3, the DNA is TGTGCCAGCAGCTTACTACGGCAACAAGAGACCCAGTACTTC.

The chain is built from TRBV27 and TRBJ2-1, with 9 positions matching TRBD2. The CDR3 loop spans 14 amino acids. Germline V gene data show CDR1 as MNHEY and CDR2 as SMNVEV (reference sequence). V lost 6 bases to trimming and J lost 4 bases; unmatched junction nucleotides: 4. For the CDR3, the DNA is TGTGCCAGCAGGGCAGCGGGAGGTTACAATGAGCAGTTCTTC. Translation: CASRAAGGYNEQFF.

The rearrangement uses TRBV7-9 and TRBJ1-2; D remains unclear. Trimming took off 7 bases at V and 2 bases at J, with 14 bases between the two ends. Germline CDR1 SEHNR, CDR2 FQNEAQ (reference sequence). This CDR3 spans 14 amino acids. For the CDR3, the DNA is TGTGCCAGCACCCTCACAAGTATAAACTATGGCTACACCTTC. The encoded protein is CASTLTSINYGYTF. The entire variable domain, with the rest obtained from reference TRBV7-9 and TRBJ1-2, is as follows: DTGVSQNPRHKITKRGQNVTFRCDPISEHNRLYWYRQTLGQGPEFLTYFQNEAQLEKSRLLSDRFSAERPKGSFSTLEIQRTEQGDSAMYLCASTLTSINYGYTFGSGTRLTVV.

The chain is built from TRBV4-1 and TRBJ2-7; D is unresolved. This CDR3 region has 13 residues. V gave up 1 base and J gave up 4 bases, with 8 bases separating them. Germline CDR1 is MGHRA and CDR2 is YSYEKL. The CDR3 bases are TGCGCCAGCAGCCAAGCCCTTTGGTACGAGCAGTACTTC. Translation: CASSQALWYEQYF.

This clone has only one observation. The chain links TRBV10-2 to TRBJ1-4; 7 positions agree with TRBD1. The V gene end was trimmed by 4 bases and the J gene end by 7 bases; junction bases not matched to a gene: 3. The CDR3 consists of 13 residues. The germline gives CDR1 WSHSY, CDR2 SAAADI. CDR3 residues: CASSGQGFEKLFF. CDR3 nucleotide sequence: TGCGCCAGCAGTGGACAGGGTTTTGAAAAACTGTTTTTT.

The rearrangement joins TRBV13 to TRBJ2-7; maybe TRBD1 (6 bases). Germline values: CDR1 PRHDT, CDR2 FYEKMQ (reference sequence). The germline V and J ends were trimmed by 2 bases and 2 bases, with 13 bases remaining between them. The CDR3 extends over 15 amino acids. As DNA, the CDR3 is TGTGCCAGCAGCTTATTAGCAGGGGCTCCCTACGAGCAGTACTTC. It encodes CASSLLAGAPYEQYF.

The J gene is TRBJ2-2, the V gene TRBV19; D remains ambiguous. Trimming stripped 6 bases from V and 8 bases from J, with 19 bases between. The CDR3 has 15 amino acids. The germline V gene encodes CDR1 LNHDA and CDR2 SQIVND (reference sequence). The CDR3: CASSPTWLGIGELFF. CDR3 DNA: TGTGCCAGTAGCCCCACATGGTTGGGAATTGGGGAGCTGTTTTTT.

This chain connects TRBV2 to TRBJ1-1; no clear D gene. Germline V lookup: CDR1 SNHLY, CDR2 FYNNEI. V dropped 4 bases and J dropped 2 bases, with 5 bases sitting between them. The CDR3 runs 12 residues. This CDR3 is CASSAVNTEAFF. The DNA of the CDR3 is TGTGCCAGCAGTGCCGTCAACACTGAAGCTTTCTTT. Together with reference TRBV2 and TRBJ1-1, the CDR3 gives the full variable domain: EPEVTQTPSHQVTQMGQEVILRCVPISNHLYFYWYRQILGQKVEFLVSFYNNEISEKSEIFDDQFSVERPDGSNFTLKIRSTKLEDSAMYFCASSAVNTEAFFGQGTRLTVV.

V is TRBV11-2 and J is TRBJ1-3; D is undetermined. V lost 1 base and J lost 4, with 8 bases in between. The CDR3 runs to 14 residues. CDR1 and CDR2 from the germline V gene are SGHAT and FQNNGV. The chain's CDR3 is CASSLAFGGNTIYF. In DNA form, the CDR3 reads TGTGCCAGCAGCTTAGCCTTTGGGGGAAACACCATATATTTT.

J is TRBJ1-5 and V is TRBV10-3, with unresolved D. This CDR3 contains 16 residues. The germline V gene has CDR1 ENHRY and CDR2 SYGVKD. Trimming pared 2 bases from V and 3 bases from J, leaving 14 bases between. The CDR3 loop is CAISESGTEFNQPQHF. The CDR3 DNA sequence: TGTGCCATCAGTGAGAGTGGAACAGAATTCAATCAGCCCCAGCATTTT.

The rearrangement joins TRBV27 to TRBJ2-3; a weak D match, TRBD2 (6 bases). The germline CDR1 and CDR2 sequences are MNHEY and SMNVEV (reference sequence). V gave up 8 bases and J gave up 2 bases, with 14 bases separating them. The CDR3 is 14 amino acids. In nucleotides, the CDR3 is TGTGCCAGCTCTCAAGCGGGTTACACAGATACGCAGTATTTT. It is translated as CASSQAGYTDTQYF.

This chain joins TRBV27 and TRBJ2-1; the D gene is possibly TRBD1 (6 bases). This CDR3 contains 13 residues. Between the trimmed V and J ends, which lost 7 bases and 5 bases, there was a span of 12 bases. From germline, CDR1 is MNHEY and CDR2 SMNVEV (reference sequence). As DNA, the CDR3 is TGTGCCAGCACCTCCGGGACACACAATGAGCAGTTCTTC. Amino acid sequence: CASTSGTHNEQFF.